This record covers a single TCR beta chain. Its antigen is as yet unknown. These data are taken from a study of shared clonotypes between healthy human individuals. Study observations and caveats: Despite large depth, sorted-subset datasets appeared incompletely sequenced. A small donor pool kept down the genetic and exposure-history diversity that was represented.

The V gene's germline CDR1 is MDHEN and CDR2 SYDVKM. V trimming: 6 bases; J trimming: 2 bases; junction bases outside the gene matches: 7. The length of the CDR3 is 14 residues. Clones were read by immunoSEQ multiplex PCR, and TCRdb kept only the in-frame ones, dropping some. This table holds around 2.3 million clones, 90% to 96% found once. The chain has TRBV28 and TRBJ2-7, with 7 bases that match TRBD1. Specimen: naive CD4+ T cells sorted from blood. Regarding subset: CD45RA+ positively selected. The origin of this receptor is a man aged 18 to 30 in good health. CDR3 sequence: CASRGDSEAYEQYF. CDR3 DNA sequence: TGTGCCAGCAGGGGGGACAGCGAAGCCTACGAGCAGTACTTC. Complete variable domain (other parts from reference TRBV28 and TRBJ2-7): DVKVTQSSRYLVKRTGEKVFLECVQDMDHENMFWYRQDPGLGLRLIYFSYDVKMKEKGDIPEGYSVSREKKERFSLILESASTNQTSMYLCASRGDSEAYEQYFGPGTRLTVT.